Sequencing of this TCR beta chain was carried out in a study of cytomegalovirus exposure and HLA in healthy donors. The wider study: The platform used for the roughly 130 validation repertoires matched that of the 666 first-cohort repertoires, a later analysis reported. Findings and limits, study-wide: Rare TCR sequences predominated, though certain public TCRs were found in many donors. According to a subsequent analysis, TCR clusters from the first cohort were inclined to appear together in the 110 or so validation repertoires. Specificity of three CMV-associated chains for CMV antigens was verified in vitro.

Sequencing used immunoSEQ multiplex PCR; TCRdb keeps in-frame clones, though not all of them. The table has some 250,000 clones, about nine tenths seen once; the top ten hold 2.5% to 3.5%. This CDR3 contains 13 residues. V was trimmed by 0 bases and J by 4 bases, leaving 6 bases between them. Per germline, CDR1 KGHSH and CDR2 LQKENI. In the case of this clone: Its specificity is not known.

The sequence was obtained from a woman in her twenties or thirties in good health and CMV-seronegative. The gene calls are TRBV18 and TRBJ1-1, with no clear D. The material sequenced was PBMCs. The DNA of the CDR3 is TGTGCCAGCTCACCACCGGCGGGCACTGAAGCTTTCTTT. Encoded protein: CASSPPAGTEAFF.